This T cell receptor beta chain was found in a study of molecular identifiers for immune sequencing clone quantification. The ends were cut back, 3 bases at V and 5 bases at J, with 16 bases in the middle. Per germline, CDR1 GTSNPN and CDR2 SVGIG (reference sequence). The CDR3 is 15 amino acids. Sorted naive CD8 T cells were those defined as CD8+CD4-CCR7+CD45RA+. The sample holds many counts of this clonotype. Previously described methods and listed TCR primers were used for bulk TCR libraries. TCRdb independently ran MiXCR on the PCR reads; one entry per CDR3 protein. Counted here are 70,000 to 90,000 distinct CDR3 sequences, roughly 21% occurring once; the ten biggest clones make up 0.8% to 1.2%.

The sequenced material came from naive CD8+ T cells from blood, with Jurkat cell RNA spiked in. Indicated subset: FACS-sorted CD8+CD4-CCR7+CD45RA+ naive T cells. The V call is TRBV30, the J call TRBJ1-4; no clear D gene. The receptor was isolated from a human donor in good health. Some libraries in this study had Jurkat cell RNA spiked in. CDR3 amino acids: CAWRALTGGNEKLFF. The CDR3 DNA reads TGTGCCTGGAGGGCGCTCACGGGCGGGAATGAAAAACTGTTTTTT.